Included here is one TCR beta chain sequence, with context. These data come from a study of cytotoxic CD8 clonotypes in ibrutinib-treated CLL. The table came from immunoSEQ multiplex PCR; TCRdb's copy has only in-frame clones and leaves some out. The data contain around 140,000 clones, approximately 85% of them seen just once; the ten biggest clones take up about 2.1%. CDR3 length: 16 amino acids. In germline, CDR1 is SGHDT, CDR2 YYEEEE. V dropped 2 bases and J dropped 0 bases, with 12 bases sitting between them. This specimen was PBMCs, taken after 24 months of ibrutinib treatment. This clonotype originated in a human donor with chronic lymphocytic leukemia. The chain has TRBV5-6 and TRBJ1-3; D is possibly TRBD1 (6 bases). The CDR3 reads CASSLRTALSGNTIYF. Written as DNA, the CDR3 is TGTGCCAGCAGCTTACGGACAGCCCTCTCTGGAAACACCATATATTTT.